The TCR beta chain under discussion was sequenced for a study of cytomegalovirus exposure and HLA in healthy donors. Overall study findings and caveats: There were about 160 TCR beta chains listed as cytomegalovirus-associated.

PCR used 60 Vbeta primers and 13 Jbeta primers. Measured with immunoSEQ multiplex PCR; TCRdb has only the in-frame clones, and not every one. The sample gives tens of thousands of clones, around three quarters of which show up once; about 8% is in the top ten. Turning to this clone: Its target is not known.

Trimming removed 3 bases from V and 7 bases from J, with 6 bases in between. In germline, CDR1 is MNHEY, CDR2 SMNVEV (reference sequence). This CDR3 has 12 residues. Sequenced sample: PBMCs. The gene calls are TRBV27 and TRBJ1-4; D unclear. The TCR was taken from a man between 60 and 75 years old in good health and CMV-seropositive. In nucleotides, the CDR3 is TGTGCCAGCAGTTTCTATAGTGAAAAACTGTTTTTT. Its protein product is CASSFYSEKLFF.